A selection of T cell receptor beta chains follows, all from one sample in a study of CD8 T cells in ankylosing spondylitis. Each CDR3 protein is one row after TCRdb ran MiXCR on the 5' RACE reads. The table lists about 220,000 distinct CDR3 sequences, roughly 25% of them singletons, with under 8% in the top ten. The specimen was blood, either unsorted or a sorted T cell fraction (not recorded which). Receptors were obtained from a male donor with ankylosing spondylitis or in good health (not recorded which). CDR3s include the opening cysteine and the closing phenylalanine or tryptophan. D genes are given only for firm matches. Clone size, where shown, is once, few, many, or a class for clones that have expanded.

d_gene | abundance | j_gene | v_gene | CDR3aa | CDR3nt
- | - | TRBJ2-1 | TRBV13 | CASSLKTALREQFF | TGTGCCAGCAGCTTAAAGACAGCCCTTCGTGAGCAGTTCTTC
- | few | TRBJ2-7 | TRBV6-5 | CASSYSSTTNEQYF | TGTGCCAGCAGTTACTCGAGTACTACTAACGAGCAGTACTTC
TRBD1 | many | TRBJ2-5 | TRBV29-1 | CSVEKDRGKTQYF | TGCAGCGTTGAGAAGGACAGGGGAAAGACCCAGTACTTC
- | medium-sized | TRBJ2-1 | TRBV29-1 | CSVSRPPVLDEQFF | TGCAGCGTATCCCGGCCACCTGTTTTAGATGAGCAGTTCTTC
TRBD1 | many | TRBJ2-2 | TRBV15 | CATSRAGTANTGELFF | TGTGCCACCAGCAGGGCCGGGACAGCCAACACCGGGGAGCTGTTTTTT
- | few | TRBJ2-5 | TRBV6-5 | CASSYGPWGETQYF | TGTGCCAGCAGTTACGGGCCCTGGGGAGAGACCCAGTACTTC
TRBD2 | few | TRBJ2-1 | TRBV5-1 | CASSHGEGSQFF | TGCGCCAGCAGCCACGGGGAGGGTAGTCAGTTCTTC
- | many | TRBJ1-1 | TRBV12-3/TRBV12-4 | CASSKPDRNTEAFF | TGTGCCAGCAGCAAACCCGACAGGAACACTGAAGCTTTCTTT
TRBD1 | few | TRBJ1-1 | TRBV29-1 | CSVVLGQGAEAFF | TGCAGCGTTGTTTTAGGACAGGGGGCTGAAGCTTTCTTT
- | - | TRBJ2-7 | TRBV20-1 | CSARKATAYEQYF | TGCAGTGCTCGAAAGGCGACGGCCTACGAGCAGTACTTC
- | - | TRBJ1-2 | TRBV18 | CASSPGTTYGYTF | TGTGCCAGCTCACCGGGGACAACCTATGGCTACACCTTC
- | - | TRBJ2-3 | TRBV9 | CASSVLPNPTDTQYF | TGTGCCAGCAGCGTATTGCCAAACCCAACAGATACGCAGTATTTT